This T cell receptor beta chain was retrieved from a study of T cell repertoires in cytomegalovirus infection. For the study at large: Matching HLA type, along with CMV infection, was indicated by public TCR beta signatures.

Study-wide results and caveats: Predominance within the ex vivo response was attributable to HLA-C-restricted CMV-specific TCR beta clonotypes.

From the reads, TCRdb called clonotypes with MiXCR, one entry per CDR3 protein. This sample has approximately 600,000 distinct CDR3 sequences, with roughly 43% found just once. Germline CDR1 and CDR2: SGDLS and YYNGEE. The CDR3 length is 15 residues. J gave up 8 bases and V 0 bases, and 8 bases lay outside the gene matches. This clonotype came up a few times. Its antigen remains unknown. This chain uses TRBV9 with TRBJ2-1; 7 bases are shared with TRBD2. The source is a human donor in good health (CMV status not recorded). Some clones in this sample may be carry-over from other donors' samples. The sequencing here drew on cultured PBMCs, taken from culture after CMV antigen stimulation. The CDR3 here is CASSVGGGGTYEQFF. The DNA of the CDR3 is TGTGCCAGCAGCGTAGGGGGGGGAGGGACCTATGAGCAGTTCTTC.